Following are 19 T cell receptor beta chains from one sample sequenced in a study of blood T cell repertoires in COVID-19. The protocol was immunoSEQ multiplex PCR, while the TCRdb copy is restricted to in-frame clones and leaves out a portion. This sample has 130,000 to 150,000 clones, with 70% to 90% found just once. Sequenced sample: peripheral blood. These TCRs come from a woman aged 60-75 years with COVID-19, enrolled during active disease.

The rearrangement uses TRBV19 and TRBJ2-7; 7 bases map to TRBD1. The germline CDR1 and CDR2 sequences are LNHDA and SQIVND (reference sequence). This CDR3 is 15 amino acids long. Unmatched junction bases numbered 8, after V lost 6 bases and J lost 0 bases. Here the CDR3 DNA reads TGTGCCAGTAGACCTCAGACAGGGAGCTCCTACGAGCAGTACTTC. Translated, it gives CASRPQTGSSYEQYF.

The chain is built from TRBV7-9 and TRBJ2-1; TRBD1 agrees at 9 bases. J was trimmed by 3 bases and V by 5 bases; bases with no gene match: 8. There are 16 residues in the CDR3. Germline V gene lookup returns CDR1 SEHNR and CDR2 FQNEAQ (reference sequence). DNA for the CDR3: TGTGCCAGCAGCGGGGGGACAGGGTATAGCTACAATGAGCAGTTCTTC. Translation: CASSGGTGYSYNEQFF.

The genes are TRBV3-1 (or the pseudogene TRBV3-2) and TRBJ1-6, with 10 bases fitting TRBD1. The CDR3 spans 18 residues. J was trimmed by 10 bases and V by 1 base; bases with no gene match: 13. The germline gives CDR1 LGHDT, CDR2 YNNKEL (reference sequence). The CDR3 nucleotides are TGTGCCAGCAGCCAAGGATTCCGGGACAGGGGAGGAGGCTCACCCCTCCACTTT. Encoded protein: CASSQGFRDRGGGSPLHF.

This chain uses TRBV7-9 with TRBJ2-3; D ambiguous. Germline V gene sequence: CDR1 SEHNR, CDR2 FQNEAQ (reference sequence). V was cut by 5 bases and J by 2 bases, with 14 bases left in between. The CDR3 contains 15 residues. The CDR3 spells CASSPDDTVTDTQYF. In DNA form, the CDR3 reads TGTGCCAGCAGCCCCGACGACACCGTCACAGATACGCAGTATTTT. The entire variable domain, with the rest obtained from reference TRBV7-9 and TRBJ2-3, is as follows: DTGVSQNPRHKITKRGQNVTFRCDPISEHNRLYWYRQTLGQGPEFLTYFQNEAQLEKSRLLSDRFSAERPKGSFSTLEIQRTEQGDSAMYLCASSPDDTVTDTQYFGPGTRLTVL.

The gene calls are TRBV4-3 and TRBJ1-5; no reliable D call. V was pared by 4 bases and J by 5 bases, with 9 bases between. The CDR3 runs to 13 residues. CDR1 is LGHNA, CDR2 YSLEER, per germline. CDR3 residues: CASSLTRDQPQHF. In DNA form, the CDR3 reads TGCGCCAGCAGCCTCACGAGGGATCAGCCCCAGCATTTT.

The V and J genes are TRBV7-9 and TRBJ2-7; 8 positions agree with TRBD1. CDR1 is SEHNR, CDR2 FQNEAQ, per germline (reference sequence). This CDR3 spans 15 amino acids. V dropped 4 bases and J dropped 5; count of bases not matched to a gene: 10. CDR3 bases: TGTGCCAGCAGCTCCCCAAAGGACAGGGTGCACGAGCAGTACTTC. Translated, it gives CASSSPKDRVHEQYF.

V gene TRBV19 combines with J gene TRBJ1-4; 9 nucleotides align to TRBD1. J gave up 3 bases and V 9 bases, and 14 bases lay outside the gene matches. The CDR3 contains 17 residues. In germline, CDR1 is LNHDA, CDR2 SQIVND (reference sequence). CDR3 sequence: CASQAWTGVRANEKLFF. Written as DNA, the CDR3 is TGTGCCAGCCAGGCGTGGACAGGGGTGAGGGCTAATGAAAAACTGTTTTTT.

In this sample, this clone turned up a few times. This sequence joins TRBV28 and TRBJ1-2; no reliable D call. V lost 8 bases and J lost 3, with 13 bases in between. The CDR3 loop spans 13 amino acids. Germline lookup yields CDR1 MDHEN and CDR2 SYDVKM. The CDR3 sequence is CASAGEGHYGYTF. In nucleotides, the CDR3 is TGTGCCAGCGCGGGAGAAGGCCACTATGGCTACACCTTC.

The chain recombines TRBV4-3 with TRBJ2-5, with a possible D match to TRBD2 (7 bases). Trimming shortened V by 5 bases and J by 5 bases, and 18 bases separated the two germline ends. Germline V gene sequence: CDR1 LGHNA, CDR2 YSLEER. CDR3 length equals 15 residues. The CDR3 protein is CASSKGQQRGETQYF. CDR3 coding DNA: TGCGCCAGCAGCAAAGGACAGCAGCGGGGTGAGACCCAGTACTTC.

The chain employs TRBV4-3 and TRBJ2-2, with 9 bases lining up with TRBD1. The V gene end was trimmed by 0 bases and the J gene end by 6 bases; junction bases not matched to a gene: 8. The germline V gene encodes CDR1 LGHNA and CDR2 YSLEER. This CDR3 is built from 17 residues. Here the CDR3 DNA reads TGCGCCAGCAGCCAAGAACCCCTGGGACAGGGATCCGGGGAGCTGTTTTTT. Its protein is CASSQEPLGQGSGELFF.

The chain employs TRBV6-5 and TRBJ1-1; D unresolved. Germline V gene data show CDR1 as MNHEY and CDR2 as SVGAGI. The CDR3 sequence is 14 residues long. Between the trimmed V and J ends, which lost 6 bases and 4 bases, there was a span of 15 bases. CDR3 bases: TGTGCCAGCAGCCCCCGAGCCCTGAGCACTGAAGCTTTCTTT. Its translation is CASSPRALSTEAFF.

The chain combines TRBV2 with TRBJ2-3; 10 nucleotides match TRBD1. This CDR3 contains 13 residues. With V trimmed by 3 bases and J by 8 bases, 2 bases remained unmatched. CDR1 and CDR2 (germline): SNHLY, FYNNEI. The CDR3 DNA is TGTGCCAGCAGTGAGGGACAGGGGTTTACGCAGTATTTT. Translated: CASSEGQGFTQYF.

J is TRBJ1-1 and V is TRBV2; D ambiguous. V dropped 4 bases and J dropped 1 base, with 10 bases sitting between them. The germline gives CDR1 SNHLY, CDR2 FYNNEI. The CDR3 length is 14 residues. The CDR3 DNA is TGTGCCAGCAGTGCATTAGAGGCGAACACTGAAGCTTTCTTT. Its protein product is CASSALEANTEAFF. The full variable domain, in which reference TRBV2 and TRBJ1-1 provide the parts outside the CDR3, is EPEVTQTPSHQVTQMGQEVILRCVPISNHLYFYWYRQILGQKVEFLVSFYNNEISEKSEIFDDQFSVERPDGSNFTLKIRSTKLEDSAMYFCASSALEANTEAFFGQGTRLTVV.

J is TRBJ2-2 and V is TRBV7-3, with 10 bases aligning to TRBD2. This CDR3 is built from 16 residues. The V and J ends lost 1 base and 3 bases, in that order; junction bases with no gene match: 2. In germline, CDR1 is SGHTA, CDR2 FQGTGA. CDR3 nucleotide sequence: TGTGCCAGCAGCTTAAGCCTAGCGGGGGACACCGGGGAGCTGTTTTTT. Amino acids: CASSLSLAGDTGELFF.

The V and J genes are TRBV27 and TRBJ1-6; perhaps TRBD1 as D (5 bases). The V end was cut by 10 bases, the J end by 6 bases, with 16 bases between. CDR1 and CDR2 from the germline V gene are MNHEY and SMNVEV (reference sequence). The CDR3 covers 14 residues. The CDR3 region has the DNA TGTGCCACCCAGCCCGGGGGGGGTAATTCACCCCTCCACTTT. This gives the protein CATQPGGGNSPLHF.

The chain combines TRBV7-8 with TRBJ2-3, with 11 nucleotides matching TRBD2. This CDR3 is built from 16 residues. Germline CDR1 SGHVS, CDR2 FQNEAQ. The V gene end was trimmed by 5 bases and the J gene end by 3 bases; junction bases not matched to a gene: 7. The CDR3 DNA follows: TGTGCCAGCAGCATCGTAGCGGGGGGGCCTACAGATACGCAGTATTTT. Its protein is CASSIVAGGPTDTQYF.

The J gene is TRBJ1-2, the V gene TRBV29-1; TRBD1 is a possible D gene (5 bases). Germline V gives CDR1 SQVTM, CDR2 ANQGSEA. Trimming cost V 4 bases and J 0 bases, with 12 bases left between them. The CDR3 runs 14 residues. The CDR3 spells CSVVRQGPNYGYTF. The DNA of the CDR3 is TGCAGCGTTGTTCGCCAGGGCCCTAACTATGGCTACACCTTC.

V is TRBV5-4 and J is TRBJ2-3, with 7 bases fitting TRBD2. Germline values: CDR1 SGHNT, CDR2 YYREEE (reference sequence). With 3 bases clipped from V and 2 bases from J, the junction kept 3 bases outside the gene matches. This CDR3 region has 14 residues. The CDR3 DNA reads as TGTGCCAGCAGCTCCGGGACTAACACAGATACGCAGTATTTT. Residues: CASSSGTNTDTQYF.

This chain joins TRBV21-1 and TRBJ1-1. TRBV21-1 has pseudogene status. The CDR3 runs 14 residues. DNA of the CDR3: TGTGCCACCCTCCAGAGCGACGGGTACACTGAAGCTTTCTTT. The encoded protein is CATLQSDGYTEAFF.